At least ten counts were recorded for the clone carrying this T cell receptor (beta chain). Its antigen remains unknown. V dropped 4 bases and J dropped 3 bases, with 4 bases sitting between them. CDR1 is SGHKS, CDR2 YYEKEE, per germline (reference sequence). This CDR3 is built from 11 residues. The sample originates from a study of T-cell reconstitution after alpha-beta-depleted transplantation in children. Preparation of the TCRbeta library was carried out with unique molecular identifiers. Each CDR3 protein gets one entry after TCRdb re-called the PCR reads with MiXCR. The repertoire holds 150,000 to 200,000 distinct CDR3 sequences, with around 10% as singletons. Study-wide points: Day-60 TCRbeta diversity that was high in some patients was derived from surviving recipient T cells and thymic progenitors. Reportedly, roughly two months post-transplant, alpha-beta T cells arose from several hundred expanded graft clones. T-cell numbers and diversity one year post-transplant derived largely from freshly generated T cells.

The sequence was collected from a boy aged 2 to 10 with acute myeloid leukemia, due to receive a stem cell transplant. The J gene is TRBJ1-1, the V gene TRBV5-5; D gene ambiguous. This material consisted of PBMCs, taken before TCRalphabeta/CD19-depleted stem cell transplant. As DNA, the CDR3 is TGTGCCAGCAGCCGGGACACTGAAGCTTTCTTT. The encoded protein is CASSRDTEAFF.